Included here is one T cell receptor (beta chain) sequence, with context. Its matching antigen is unknown. The data were obtained in a study of human T cells and chemical hapten exposure. About the research overall: The study enrolled mostly female patients with alopecia areata, totalis or universalis. Notes on the study in general: The study found expanded TCRs formed significantly more large CDR3 similarity clusters than controls.

TCRdb analysed the RACE reads with MiXCR anew, one entry per CDR3 protein. Of approximately 79,000 distinct CDR3 sequences listed, about 8.5% were seen once; the top ten hold about 2.5%. Trimming cost V 3 bases and J 7 bases, with 15 bases left between them. The CDR3 is 15 residues long. The time point is: pre-sensitization, week 0. Treatment given: therapeutic diphenylcyclopropenone sensitization with weekly scalp DPC. The study enrolled 18 to 70-year-old alopecia patients suitable for DPC. This rearrangement joins TRBV12-3 or TRBV12-4 to TRBJ1-4; D ambiguous. This sequence originates from a man aged 40-49 years with alopecia areata. Some clones in this sample may be carry-over from other donors' samples. The specimen was whole blood, collected in connection with sensitization to the hapten diphenylcyclopropenone (DPC). The chain's CDR3 is CASSFVGPRSEKLFF. Here the CDR3 DNA reads TGTGCCAGCAGTTTTGTTGGGCCCAGGAGTGAAAAACTGTTTTTT.